Judged by abundance, the clone carrying this T cell receptor beta chain is medium-sized. What it binds is unknown. Germline values: CDR1 SGDLS, CDR2 YYNGEE. J was trimmed by 5 bases and V by 2 bases; bases with no gene match: 7. This CDR3 has 15 residues. It was a multiplex PCR that amplified TCR beta CDR3, with 32 V and 13 J primers. TCRdb passed the multiplex PCR reads through MiXCR, listing each CDR3 protein once. The sample has under 15,000 distinct CDR3 sequences; under 30% are singletons. Template input was genomic DNA from bulk tumor (around 630 ng per sample). Biopsies that were spaced far apart were taken, several per primary tumor, during surgery. Patients underwent curative surgery for untreated, newly diagnosed non-small cell lung cancer. Donors were newly diagnosed non-small cell lung cancer patients having surgery with curative intent. The data are from a study of immune heterogeneity within non-small cell lung tumors. Notes on the study in general: Local T-cell repertoire clonality was correlated with local tumor mutational burden, and the correlation was positive. It was moderate in strength but statistically significant (R around 0.32). Identical dominant CDR3 beta clonotypes recurred across a patient's tumor sites, together with site-unique high-frequency clones.

The receptor was derived from a man aged 50 to 59 with non-small cell lung cancer. The sequencing input was lung tumor tissue. The rearrangement uses TRBV9 and TRBJ1-1, with TRBD1 matching 9 bases. Here the CDR3 reads CASSVAGTGRTEAFF. The CDR3 region has the DNA TGTGCCAGCAGCGTCGCCGGGACAGGGCGTACTGAAGCTTTCTTT.